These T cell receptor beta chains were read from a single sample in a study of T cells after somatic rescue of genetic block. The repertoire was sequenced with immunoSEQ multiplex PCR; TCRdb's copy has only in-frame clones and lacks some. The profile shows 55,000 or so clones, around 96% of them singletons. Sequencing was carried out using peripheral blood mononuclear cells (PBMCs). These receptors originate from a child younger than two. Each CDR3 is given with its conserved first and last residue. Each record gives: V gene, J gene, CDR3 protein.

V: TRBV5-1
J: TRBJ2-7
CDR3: CASSLSSYEQYF

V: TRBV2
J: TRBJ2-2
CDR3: CASSAASGRTGELFF

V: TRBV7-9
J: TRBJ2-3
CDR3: CASSLASGTDTQYF

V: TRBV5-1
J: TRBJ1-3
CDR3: CASSLQGEAGNTIYF

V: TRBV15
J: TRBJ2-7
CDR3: CATSSSGNEQYF

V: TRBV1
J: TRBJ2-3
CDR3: CTSGGRPSGRPDTQYF

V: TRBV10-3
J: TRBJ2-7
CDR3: CAISELLRDRAYEQYF

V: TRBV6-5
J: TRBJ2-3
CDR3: CASSLDRDTQYF

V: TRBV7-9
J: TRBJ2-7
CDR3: CASSTIAGTSSYEQYF

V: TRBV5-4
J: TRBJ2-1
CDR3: CASSPDSKTYNEQFF

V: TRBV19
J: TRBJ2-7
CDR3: CASSQGGEQYF

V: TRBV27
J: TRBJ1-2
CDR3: CASETGGGGYTF

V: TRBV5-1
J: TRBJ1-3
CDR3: CASSRTGAASGNTIYF

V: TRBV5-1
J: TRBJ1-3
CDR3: CASSLDGTGSRGGNTIYF

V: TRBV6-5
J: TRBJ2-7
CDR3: CASSEREGSYEQYF

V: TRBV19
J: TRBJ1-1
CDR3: CASSDNTEAFF

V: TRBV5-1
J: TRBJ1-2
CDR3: CASSVDRGGGGYTF

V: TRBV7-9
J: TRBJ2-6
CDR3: CASSFQPGANVLTF

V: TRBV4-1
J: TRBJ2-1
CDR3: CASSAPGGYEQFF

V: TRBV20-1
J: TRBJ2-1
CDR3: CSAWANEQFF

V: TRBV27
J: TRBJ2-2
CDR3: CASSFRGTGELFF

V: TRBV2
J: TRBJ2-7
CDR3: CATLINRVPSYEQYF

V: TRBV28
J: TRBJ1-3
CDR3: CASSPPIGNTIYF

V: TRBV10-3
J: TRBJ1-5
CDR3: CAISESGNQPQHF

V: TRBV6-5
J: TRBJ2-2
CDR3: CASRVGTYPTGELFF

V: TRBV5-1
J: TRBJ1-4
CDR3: CASSLGQGATNEKLFF

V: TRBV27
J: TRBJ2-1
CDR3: CASSPLISGRGNEQFF

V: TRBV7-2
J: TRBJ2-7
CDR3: CASSLIGTQGIYEQYF

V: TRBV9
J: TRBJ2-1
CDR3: CASSVVGGNYNEQFF

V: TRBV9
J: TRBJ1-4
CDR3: CASSVGTGGEKLFF

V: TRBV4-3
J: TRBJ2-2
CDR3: CASSQTSGNTGELFF

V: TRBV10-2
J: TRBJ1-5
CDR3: CASSEGFSNQPQHF

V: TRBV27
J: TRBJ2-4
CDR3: CASSSHRDLQGF

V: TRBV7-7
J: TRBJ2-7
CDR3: CASSLSSGSYEQYF

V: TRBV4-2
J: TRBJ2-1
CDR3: CASSQNRDSYNEQFF

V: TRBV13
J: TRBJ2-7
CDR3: CASSLGTGASYEQYF

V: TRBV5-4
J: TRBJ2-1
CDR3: CASSIRTSGSPYNEQFF

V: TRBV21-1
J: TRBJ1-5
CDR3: CASELQGANNQPQHF

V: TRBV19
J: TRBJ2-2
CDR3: CASSILSGRLDTGELFF

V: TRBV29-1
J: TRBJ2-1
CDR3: CSVDHTGTPFYNEQFF

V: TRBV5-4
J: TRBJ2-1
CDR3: CASSLARGNEQFF

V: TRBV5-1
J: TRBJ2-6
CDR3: CASSLSVSSGANVLTF

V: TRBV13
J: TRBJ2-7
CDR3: CASSGTLAGGGPYEQYF

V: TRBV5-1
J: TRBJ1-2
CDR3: CASSPGPLYGYTF

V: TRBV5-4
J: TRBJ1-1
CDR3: CASSFRQNAEAFF

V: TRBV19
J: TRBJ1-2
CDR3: CASSPGGVYGYTF

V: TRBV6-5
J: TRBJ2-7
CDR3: CASSYSLRTGGNEQYF

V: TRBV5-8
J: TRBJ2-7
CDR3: CASSAVPGQYEQYF

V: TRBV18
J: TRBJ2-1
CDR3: CASSPVDRPIGNEQFF

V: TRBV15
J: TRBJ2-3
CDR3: CATSRDKGGLLRTDTQYF

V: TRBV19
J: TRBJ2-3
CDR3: CASSPGTGGADTQYF

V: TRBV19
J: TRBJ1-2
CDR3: CASSISGRGRNYGYTF

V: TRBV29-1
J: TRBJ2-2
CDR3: CSVEDSRGGTGELFF

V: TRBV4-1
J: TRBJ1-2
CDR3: CASSRTGGAYGYTF